This T cell receptor (beta chain) was observed in a study of blood T cell repertoires in COVID-19. Study summary: Acute-phase and convalescent COVID-19 samples originated in the United States, Italy and Spain. PBMCs, B-cell-depleted T cells, or T cells were the source of the cDNA or gDNA that made up the material.

In the original processing: Cell counts per sample came from amplifying reference gene primers. Libraries were prepared by immunoSEQ multiplex PCR; TCRdb keeps only in-frame clonotypes and omits some of them. From that table come the V and J calls and clone size; the DNA was used to work out D and trimming. The sample gives under 350,000 clones, about 89% of which show up once; 4.6% is in the top ten. The CDR3 length is 15 residues. The germline V gene encodes CDR1 LNHDA and CDR2 SQIVND (reference sequence). With 2 bases clipped from V and 8 bases from J, the junction kept 10 bases outside the gene matches.

Sequenced sample: peripheral blood. The rearrangement links TRBV19 to TRBJ1-2; 8 nucleotides agree with TRBD1. This TCR came from a man aged 35 to 55 with acute or convalescent COVID-19. CDR3 DNA sequence: TGTGCCAGTAGTATACGAGGAGGACAGGGCGGGGGCTACACCTTC. Translating gives CASSIRGGQGGGYTF.